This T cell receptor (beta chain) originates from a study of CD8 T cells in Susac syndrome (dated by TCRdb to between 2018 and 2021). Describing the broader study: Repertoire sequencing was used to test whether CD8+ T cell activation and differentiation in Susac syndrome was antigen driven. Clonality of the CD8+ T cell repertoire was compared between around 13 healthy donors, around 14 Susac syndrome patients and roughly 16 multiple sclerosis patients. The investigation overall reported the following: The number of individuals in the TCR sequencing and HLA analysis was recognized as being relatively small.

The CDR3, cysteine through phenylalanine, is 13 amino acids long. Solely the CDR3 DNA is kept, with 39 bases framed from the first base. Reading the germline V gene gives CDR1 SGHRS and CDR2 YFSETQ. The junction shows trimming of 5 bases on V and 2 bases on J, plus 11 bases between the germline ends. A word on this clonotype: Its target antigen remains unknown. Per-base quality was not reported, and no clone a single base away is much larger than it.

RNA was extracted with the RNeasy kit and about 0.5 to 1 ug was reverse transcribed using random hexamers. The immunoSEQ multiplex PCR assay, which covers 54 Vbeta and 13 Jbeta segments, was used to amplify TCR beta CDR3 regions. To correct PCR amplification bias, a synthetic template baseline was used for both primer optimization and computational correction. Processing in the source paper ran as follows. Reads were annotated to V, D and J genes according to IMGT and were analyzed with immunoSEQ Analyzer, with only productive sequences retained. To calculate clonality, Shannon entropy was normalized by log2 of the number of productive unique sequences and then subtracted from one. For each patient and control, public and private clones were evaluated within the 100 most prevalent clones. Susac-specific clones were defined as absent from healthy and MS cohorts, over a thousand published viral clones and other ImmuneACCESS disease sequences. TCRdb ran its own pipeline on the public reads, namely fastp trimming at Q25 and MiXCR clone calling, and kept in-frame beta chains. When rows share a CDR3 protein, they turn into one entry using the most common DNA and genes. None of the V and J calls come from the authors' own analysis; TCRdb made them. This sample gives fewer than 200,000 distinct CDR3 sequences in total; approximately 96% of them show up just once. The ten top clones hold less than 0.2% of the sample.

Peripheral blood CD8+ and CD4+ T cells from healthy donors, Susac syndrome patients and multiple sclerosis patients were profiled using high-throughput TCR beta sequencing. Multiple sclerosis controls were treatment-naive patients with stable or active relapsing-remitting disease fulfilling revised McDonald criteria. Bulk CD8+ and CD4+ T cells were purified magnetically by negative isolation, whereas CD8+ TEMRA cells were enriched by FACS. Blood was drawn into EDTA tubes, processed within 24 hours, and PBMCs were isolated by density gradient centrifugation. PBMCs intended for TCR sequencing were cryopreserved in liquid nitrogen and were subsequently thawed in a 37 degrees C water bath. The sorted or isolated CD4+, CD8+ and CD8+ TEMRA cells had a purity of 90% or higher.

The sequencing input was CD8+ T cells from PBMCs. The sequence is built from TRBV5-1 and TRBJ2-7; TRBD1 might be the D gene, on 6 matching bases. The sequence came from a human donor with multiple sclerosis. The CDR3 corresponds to CASRRTAAYEQYF. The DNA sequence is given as TGCGCCAGCAGGCGGACAGCCGCCTACGAGCAGTACTTC.